A single sample gave rise to the 21 T cell receptor beta chains below, sequenced in a study of blood T cells in healthy people across ages. A second about 6 to 12 cycle PCR used barcoded and J-beta primers. TCRdb recomputed calls from the 5' RACE reads with MiXCR, one row per CDR3 protein. The repertoire holds 2 million or so distinct CDR3 sequences, around 50% seen once, with over 2% in the top ten. The specimen was blood. Receptors were obtained from a middle-aged woman in good health.

This clonotype was detected a few times. The J gene is TRBJ2-1, the V gene TRBV20-1; 7 bases agree with TRBD2. Germline V gene sequence: CDR1 DFQATT, CDR2 SNEGSKA (reference sequence). The CDR3 has 11 residues. The V gene end was trimmed by 5 bases and the J gene end by 10 bases; junction bases not matched to a gene: 5. CDR3 in amino acids: CSAPSGGEQFF. CDR3 nucleotides: TGCAGTGCTCCGTCCGGGGGGGAGCAGTTCTTC.

The chain employs TRBV19 and TRBJ2-3; D unclear. This CDR3 is built from 14 residues. Looked up from germline, CDR1 is LNHDA and CDR2 is SQIVND (reference sequence). V lost 8 bases and J lost 4, with 16 bases in between. As DNA, the CDR3 is TGTGCCAGTTCCCACCCAGCTATCCCAGATACGCAGTATTTT. It is translated as CASSHPAIPDTQYF.

This rearrangement joins TRBV7-2 to TRBJ2-5, with D perhaps matching TRBD1 or TRBD2 (5 bases each). Germline V gives CDR1 SGHTA, CDR2 FQGNSA. The CDR3 has 17 amino acids. The V gene lost 5 bases and the J gene lost 7 bases, with 26 bases spanning the gap. CDR3 in amino acids: CASSPQIGAGLLLTQYF. CDR3 nucleotide sequence: TGTGCCAGCAGCCCACAAATCGGGGCGGGCCTACTTCTGACCCAGTACTTC.

The rearrangement uses TRBV28 and TRBJ2-6, with D hard to call. There are 12 residues in the CDR3. CDR1 is MDHEN, CDR2 SYDVKM, per germline. Trimming stripped 8 bases from V and 4 bases from J, with 6 bases between. The CDR3 is CASFSGANVLTF. CDR3 nucleotides: TGTGCCAGCTTTTCCGGGGCCAACGTCCTGACTTTC.

The chain joins TRBV20-1 to TRBJ1-1; D may be TRBD1 (5 bases). CDR1 and CDR2 from the germline V gene are DFQATT and SNEGSKA (reference sequence). The CDR3 is 16 residues long. V was cut by 5 bases and J by 3 bases, with 22 bases left in between. CDR3 nucleotides: TGCAGTGCTCACTCCGGGGCCGCCGGGCGCGACACTGAAGCTTTCTTT. It is translated as CSAHSGAAGRDTEAFF.

This clonotype came up a few times. This chain uses TRBV28 with TRBJ1-2; D gene uncertain. Germline lookup yields CDR1 MDHEN and CDR2 SYDVKM. V gave up 2 bases and J gave up 8 bases, with 15 bases separating them. The CDR3 loop spans 14 amino acids. The CDR3 DNA is TGTGCCAGCAGTTTAATCTTAGGGTCGGGAGGCTACACCTTC. Translation: CASSLILGSGGYTF.

The chain links TRBV3-1 to TRBJ1-2, with TRBD1 identical over 10 bases. The CDR3 contains 14 residues. Per germline, CDR1 LGHDT and CDR2 YNNKEL (reference sequence). With V trimmed by 4 bases and J by 4 bases, 3 bases remained unmatched. The CDR3 region is CASSRDRGSYGYTF. The CDR3, as DNA: TGTGCCAGCAGCCGGGACAGGGGATCCTATGGCTACACCTTC.

The gene calls are TRBV20-1 and TRBJ1-5, with a weak D call TRBD1 (5 bases). The CDR3 is 16 residues long. In germline, CDR1 is DFQATT, CDR2 SNEGSKA (reference sequence). V lost 0 bases and J 6 bases, leaving 18 bases between the germline ends. This chain's CDR3 is CSARDRVAGIGQPQHF. The CDR3 bases are TGCAGTGCTAGAGATAGAGTAGCAGGGATTGGTCAGCCCCAGCATTTT.

This sequence joins TRBV5-1 and TRBJ2-7, with 8 bases fitting TRBD1. The CDR3 contains 15 residues. V shed 4 bases and J 2 bases; nucleotides not matched to a gene: 8. CDR1 and CDR2 (germline): SGHRS, YFSETQ. CDR3 residues: CASSKTGESTYEQYF. For the CDR3, the DNA is TGCGCCAGCAGCAAGACAGGGGAATCCACCTACGAGCAGTACTTC.

This rearrangement joins TRBV6-6 to TRBJ2-1; 10 positions agree with TRBD1. Germline V CDR1 and CDR2: MNHNY, SVGAGI (reference sequence). J lost 6 bases, V lost 5 bases, and 10 bases had no gene match. There are 16 residues in the CDR3. CDR3 sequence (DNA): TGTGCCAGCAGTGCCAAGAGACAGGGGGCTGGCAATGAGCAGTTCTTC. Amino acids: CASSAKRQGAGNEQFF.

This clonotype was observed a handful of times. V and J are TRBV6-2 or TRBV6-3 and TRBJ2-7; TRBD2 matches at 8 bases. Per the germline V gene, CDR1 is MNHEY and CDR2 is SVGEGT. Trimming cost V 8 bases and J 5 bases; bases outside gene matches: 8. The CDR3 totals 13 residues. This CDR3 is CASESGGVDEQYF. Here the CDR3 DNA reads TGTGCCAGCGAGTCGGGAGGGGTGGACGAGCAGTACTTC.

V is TRBV29-1 and J is TRBJ1-2; D unclear. Germline-derived CDR1 and CDR2 are SQVTM and ANQGSEA. This CDR3 is 13 amino acids long. Trimming left V 6 bases short and J 0 bases short, with 11 bases between. The CDR3 reads CSVPLMANYGYTF. For the CDR3, the DNA is TGCAGCGTGCCCCTGATGGCTAACTATGGCTACACCTTC.

This rearrangement joins TRBV20-1 to TRBJ1-4; 8 bases map to TRBD1. Germline CDR1 DFQATT, CDR2 SNEGSKA (reference sequence). V lost 8 bases and J lost 0; bases outside the gene matches: 2. CDR3 length: 13 amino acids. CDR3 nucleotides: TGCAGTACGGACAGGGCAACTAATGAAAAACTGTTTTTT. It yields the protein CSTDRATNEKLFF.

There are a few counts of this clonotype. V usage is TRBV7-6 and J usage is TRBJ2-1, with 7 bases identical to TRBD1. CDR1 is SGHVS, CDR2 FNYEAQ, per germline. V trimming: 0 bases; J trimming: 7 bases; junction bases outside the gene matches: 9. This CDR3 has 16 residues. The CDR3 DNA sequence: TGTGCCAGCAGCTTAGCCGGGACAGCTTCGGCAAATGAGCAGTTCTTC. It yields the protein CASSLAGTASANEQFF.

The rearrangement joins TRBV7-8 to TRBJ2-5; 11 bases align to TRBD2. This CDR3 region has 18 residues. Germline V gives CDR1 SGHVS, CDR2 FQNEAQ. The V and J ends lost 5 bases and 0 bases, in that order; junction bases with no gene match: 11. As DNA, the CDR3 is TGTGCCAGCAGCGCCGGGACTAGCGGAATGATGTACCAAGAGACCCAGTACTTC. Translation gives CASSAGTSGMMYQETQYF. The full variable domain, in which reference TRBV7-8 and TRBJ2-5 provide the parts outside the CDR3, is GAGVSQSPRYKVAKRGQDVALRCDPISGHVSLFWYQQALGQGPEFLTYFQNEAQLDKSGLPSDRFFAERPEGSVSTLKIQRTQQEDSAVYLCASSAGTSGMMYQETQYFGPGTRLLVL.

In its sample, this clonotype was seen once. The chain uses TRBV7-6 and TRBJ2-2; TRBD1 might be the D (5 bases). V shed 5 bases and J shed 2 bases, with 18 bases lying between them. Germline V gene lookup returns CDR1 SGHVS and CDR2 FNYEAQ. The CDR3 runs 17 residues. CDR3: CASSTRSDRINTGELFF. CDR3 sequence (DNA): TGTGCCAGCAGCACTCGCTCCGACAGAATCAACACCGGGGAGCTGTTTTTT.

This clonotype was counted at least ten times. V gene TRBV25-1 combines with J gene TRBJ2-4; D unclear. This CDR3 has 11 amino acids. V lost 4 bases and J 8 bases, leaving 6 bases between the germline ends. The V gene's germline CDR1 is MGHDK and CDR2 SYGVNS. Here the CDR3 DNA reads TGTGCCAGCAGTGGAACGGACATTCAGTACTTC. Its protein product is CASSGTDIQYF.

This chain joins TRBV20-1 and TRBJ2-1, with 8 bases lining up with TRBD1. This CDR3 is 17 amino acids long. The V and J ends lost 4 bases and 4 bases, in that order; junction bases with no gene match: 15. From germline, CDR1 is DFQATT and CDR2 SNEGSKA (reference sequence). The CDR3 region has the DNA TGCAGTGCTAAAAGAGGTTTTAACAGGGGGTCTTACAATGAGCAGTTCTTC. Its translation is CSAKRGFNRGSYNEQFF.

The chain is built from TRBV29-1 and TRBJ2-1; 10 nucleotides agree with TRBD2. Germline V lookup: CDR1 SQVTM, CDR2 ANQGSEA. The CDR3 loop spans 16 amino acids. Trimming removed 5 bases from V and 5 bases from J; junction bases left unmatched: 12. CDR3 amino acids: CSVPGAGLAANNEQFF. The CDR3 DNA sequence: TGCAGCGTTCCCGGCGCCGGACTAGCGGCAAACAATGAGCAGTTCTTC.

This chain joins TRBV7-2 and TRBJ2-1; D possibly uses TRBD1 or TRBD2 (5 bases each). V dropped 5 bases and J dropped 13 bases, with 12 bases sitting between them. The CDR3 has 11 residues. Germline values: CDR1 SGHTA, CDR2 FQGNSA. CDR3 sequence reads: CASSQGETQFF. The CDR3, as DNA: TGTGCCAGCAGCCAAGGGGAGACCCAGTTCTTC.

The chain has TRBV4-1 and TRBJ2-7; a weak D match, TRBD1 (5 bases). Gene TRBJ2-5 matches the end of the DNA better, so the J call may be wrong. The CDR3 length is 15 residues. The germline V gene has CDR1 MGHRA and CDR2 YSYEKL. CDR3 DNA sequence: TGCGCCAGCAGCCAAGAAATTTGGCAGGGCAAGACCCAGTACTTC. This gives the protein CASSQEIWQGKTQYF.